This TCR beta chain was obtained from a study of T cell changes during pregnancy in multiple sclerosis. The protocol was immunoSEQ multiplex PCR, while the TCRdb copy is restricted to in-frame clones and leaves out a portion. This repertoire shows almost 55,000 clones, 90% found once; its top ten account for around 3.3%. The V gene lost 4 bases and the J gene lost 1 base, with 11 bases spanning the gap. Germline loops: CDR1 SGHDT, CDR2 YYEEEE. CDR3 length equals 14 residues. The specimen comprised CD8+ T cells from peripheral blood mononuclear cells, sampled before pregnancy. The rearrangement joins TRBV5-6 to TRBJ1-1, with D perhaps TRBD1 (6 bases). The receptor's source is a female donor with multiple sclerosis, enrolled in a pregnancy study. CDR3 residues: CASSGTTGNTEAFF. CDR3 in DNA: TGTGCCAGCAGCGGAACGACAGGGAACACTGAAGCTTTCTTT.